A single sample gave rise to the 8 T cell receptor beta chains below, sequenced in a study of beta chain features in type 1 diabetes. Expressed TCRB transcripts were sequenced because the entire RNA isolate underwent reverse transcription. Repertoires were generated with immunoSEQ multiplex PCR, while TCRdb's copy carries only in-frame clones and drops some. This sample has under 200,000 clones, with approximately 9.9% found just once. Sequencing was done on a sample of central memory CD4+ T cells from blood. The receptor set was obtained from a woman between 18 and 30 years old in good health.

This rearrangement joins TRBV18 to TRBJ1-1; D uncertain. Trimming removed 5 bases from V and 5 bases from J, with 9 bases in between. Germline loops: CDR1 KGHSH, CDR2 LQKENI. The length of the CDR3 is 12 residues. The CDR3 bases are TGTGCCAGCTCATCCATACTGACTGAAGCTTTCTTT. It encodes CASSSILTEAFF.

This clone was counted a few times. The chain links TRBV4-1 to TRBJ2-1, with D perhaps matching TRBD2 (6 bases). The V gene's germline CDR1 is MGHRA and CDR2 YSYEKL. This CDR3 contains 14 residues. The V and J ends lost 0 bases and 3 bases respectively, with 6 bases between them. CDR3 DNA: TGCGCCAGCAGCCAAGAGGGGGGCTACAATGAGCAGTTCTTC. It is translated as CASSQEGGYNEQFF.

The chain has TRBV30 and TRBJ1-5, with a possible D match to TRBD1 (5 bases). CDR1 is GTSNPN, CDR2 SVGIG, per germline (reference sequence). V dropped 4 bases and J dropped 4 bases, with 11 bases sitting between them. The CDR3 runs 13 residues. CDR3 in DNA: TGTGCCTGGACCACCCAGGGAAATCAGCCCCAGCATTTT. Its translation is CAWTTQGNQPQHF.

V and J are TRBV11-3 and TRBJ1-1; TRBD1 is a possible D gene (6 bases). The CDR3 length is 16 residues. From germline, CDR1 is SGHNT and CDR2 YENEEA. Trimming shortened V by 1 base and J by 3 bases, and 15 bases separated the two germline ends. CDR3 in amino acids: CASSLGGGRTDTEAFF. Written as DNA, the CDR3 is TGTGCCAGCAGCTTAGGCGGGGGGCGGACGGACACTGAAGCTTTCTTT.

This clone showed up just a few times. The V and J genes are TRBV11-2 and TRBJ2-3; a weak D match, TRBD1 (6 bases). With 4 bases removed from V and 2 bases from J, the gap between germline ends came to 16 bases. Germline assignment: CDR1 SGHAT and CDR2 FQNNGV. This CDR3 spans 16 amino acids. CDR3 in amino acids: CASSYRAVGPTDTQYF. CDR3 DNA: TGTGCCAGCAGCTACAGGGCGGTGGGGCCCACAGATACGCAGTATTTT.

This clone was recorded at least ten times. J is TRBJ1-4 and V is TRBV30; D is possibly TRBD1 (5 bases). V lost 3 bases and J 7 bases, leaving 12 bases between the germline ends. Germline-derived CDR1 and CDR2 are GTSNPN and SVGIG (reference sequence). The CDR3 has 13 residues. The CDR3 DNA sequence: TGTGCCTGGAGAGGAGGGGCCGGTGAAAAACTGTTTTTT. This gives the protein CAWRGGAGEKLFF.

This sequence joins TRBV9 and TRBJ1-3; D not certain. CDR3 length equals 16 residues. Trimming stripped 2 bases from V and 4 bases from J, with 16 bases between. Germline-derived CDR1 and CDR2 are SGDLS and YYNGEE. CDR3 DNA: TGTGCCAGCAGCGTCCAAGGGAGCCAACTGGGAAACACCATATATTTT. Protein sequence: CASSVQGSQLGNTIYF.

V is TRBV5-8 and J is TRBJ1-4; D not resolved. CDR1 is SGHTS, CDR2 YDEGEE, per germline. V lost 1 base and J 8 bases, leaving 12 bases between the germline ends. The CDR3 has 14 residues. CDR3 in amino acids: CASSLFQDREKLFF. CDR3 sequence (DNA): TGTGCCAGCAGCTTGTTCCAGGATAGGGAAAAACTGTTTTTT.